The TCR beta chain described here comes from a study of regulatory T cells in long-lasting Graves disease. About this clonotype itself: Its specificity is unknown.

Time point noted: persistent/refractory GD, antithyroid drugs over 5 years with positive TRAb. RNA from PBMCs was the source of the TCR library. Patients were enrolled at an endocrinology department in Xi'an, China. Study results and limitations: Persistent-disease Graves' patients showed less TCR diversity than new cases.

V shed 4 bases and J shed 4 bases, with 12 bases lying between them. The CDR3 totals 14 residues. Germline assignment: CDR1 SGHNT and CDR2 YYREEE (reference sequence). Arm-PCR of CDR3 regions and iRepertoire HTBI primers were used to build TCR beta libraries. Per the original data handling: Samples jointly harbored 60 or so TRBV and about 15 TRBJ segments. TCRdb recomputed calls from the multiplex PCR reads with MiXCR, one row per CDR3 protein. Here the V and J calls rest on TCRdb's processing, not on the authors' analysis. This sample has some 430,000 distinct CDR3 sequences; about 22% occur once, and the top ten carry 7% to 9%.

This sequence was found in a female donor with Graves disease. This sample comprised peripheral blood mononuclear cells (PBMCs), obtained when the disease was refractory, from a patient treated with antithyroid drugs. The rearrangement links TRBV5-4 to TRBJ1-3; D call uncertain. The CDR3 region has the DNA TGTGCCAGCAGCCCCACAAGCGCCGGAAACACCATATATTTT. It translates to CASSPTSAGNTIYF.